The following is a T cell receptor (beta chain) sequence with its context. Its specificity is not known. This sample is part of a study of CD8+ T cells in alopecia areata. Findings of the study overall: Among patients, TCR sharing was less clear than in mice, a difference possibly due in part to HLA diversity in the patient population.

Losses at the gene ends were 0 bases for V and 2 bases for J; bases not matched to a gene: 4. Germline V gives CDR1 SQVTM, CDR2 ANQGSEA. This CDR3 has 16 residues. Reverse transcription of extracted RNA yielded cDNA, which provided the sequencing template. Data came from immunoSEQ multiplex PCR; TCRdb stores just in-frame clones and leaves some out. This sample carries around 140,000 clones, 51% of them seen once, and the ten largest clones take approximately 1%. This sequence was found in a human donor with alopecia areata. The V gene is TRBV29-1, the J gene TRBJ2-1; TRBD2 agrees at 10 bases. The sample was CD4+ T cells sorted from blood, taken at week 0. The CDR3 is CSVEDPSGRAYNEQFF. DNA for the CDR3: TGCAGCGTTGAAGATCCCAGCGGGAGGGCCTACAATGAGCAGTTCTTC.